The 25 T cell receptor beta chains in this list originate from one sample, sequenced in a study of blood T cell repertoires in COVID-19. Clones were read by immunoSEQ multiplex PCR, and TCRdb kept only the in-frame ones, dropping some. The sample contains 350,000 to 550,000 clones, roughly 87% of which appear only once. Sequencing input: PBMCs or T cells enriched from blood (not recorded which). All receptors come from a woman aged 18-35 years with acute COVID-19.

The rearrangement uses TRBV10-2 and TRBJ2-1, with 9 positions matching TRBD2. V shed 3 bases, J shed 8 bases, and the junction held 11 bases outside the gene matches. The CDR3 sequence is 16 residues long. From germline, CDR1 is WSHSY and CDR2 SAAADI. The DNA of the CDR3 is TGCGCCAGCAGTGATAATTGGGGTAGCGGGAGCTATGAGCAGTTCTTC. Amino acids: CASSDNWGSGSYEQFF.

The gene calls are TRBV3-1 (or the pseudogene TRBV3-2) and TRBJ1-6, with 7 bases identical to TRBD1. The germline V gene encodes CDR1 LGHDT and CDR2 YNNKEL (reference sequence). V was pared by 4 bases and J by 10 bases, with 7 bases of the junction left unmatched. This CDR3 is 14 amino acids long. In DNA, the CDR3 is TGTGCCAGCAGCCTGGACAGGCTGACCTCACCCCTCCACTTT. The encoded protein is CASSLDRLTSPLHF.

The CDR3: CASSQDLRQGGYEQYF. CDR3 coding DNA: TGCGCCAGCAGCCAAGATCTCCGACAGGGGGGCTACGAGCAGTACTTC. This sequence joins TRBV4-3 and TRBJ2-7; 9 nucleotides align to TRBD1. The V gene end was trimmed by 0 bases and the J gene end by 3 bases; junction bases not matched to a gene: 6. The CDR3 contains 16 residues. Germline values: CDR1 LGHNA, CDR2 YSLEER.

This chain joins TRBV29-1 and TRBJ2-3; 7 nucleotides line up with TRBD1. Trimming took 3 bases from V and 3 from J; bases not matched to a gene: 6. This CDR3 comprises 14 residues. The V gene's germline CDR1 is SQVTM and CDR2 ANQGSEA. CDR3 sequence: CSVDGRGQTDTQYF. The DNA of the CDR3 is TGCAGCGTTGACGGCAGGGGACAGACAGATACGCAGTATTTT.

The rearrangement uses TRBV5-1 and TRBJ2-1; 11 bases map to TRBD1. This CDR3 is built from 14 residues. Looked up from germline, CDR1 is SGHRS and CDR2 is YFSETQ. The ends lost 5 bases at V and 10 bases at J; junction bases unmatched: 8. CDR3 nucleotide sequence: TGCGCCAGCAGTCGCGGGGGACAGGGGGACGAGCAGTTCTTC. Protein: CASSRGGQGDEQFF.

The CDR3 sequence is CASSIGLGVQPQHF. CDR3 DNA sequence: TGTGCCAGTAGTATAGGTTTAGGGGTTCAGCCCCAGCATTTT. The chain combines TRBV19 with TRBJ1-5; the D gene is possibly TRBD1 (5 bases). CDR1 LNHDA and CDR2 SQIVND come from the germline V gene (reference sequence). CDR3 size: 14 residues. Deletions cut 1 base from V and 6 bases from J, with 10 bases between.

The genes are TRBV2 and TRBJ2-2; 10 bases are shared with TRBD2. The trim removed 8 bases at V and 5 bases at J, leaving 8 bases unmatched. The V gene's germline CDR1 is SNHLY and CDR2 FYNNEI. This CDR3 is 15 amino acids long. The CDR3 loop is CASQRSSGSTGELFF. For the CDR3, the DNA is TGTGCCAGCCAAAGGTCTAGCGGGAGTACCGGGGAGCTGTTTTTT.

The chain's CDR3 is CASSVLGLAEFQTGELFF. In DNA, the CDR3 is TGTGCCAGCAGCGTTCTGGGACTAGCAGAATTTCAAACCGGGGAGCTGTTTTTT. V usage is TRBV9 and J usage is TRBJ2-2, with 9 bases fitting TRBD2. J was trimmed by 5 bases and V by 2 bases; bases with no gene match: 13. CDR1 and CDR2 from the germline V gene are SGDLS and YYNGEE. This CDR3 has 18 amino acids.

The rearrangement uses TRBV7-2 and TRBJ2-1, with 11 bases identical to TRBD2. This CDR3 has 15 amino acids. J lost 7 bases, V lost 2 bases, and 4 bases had no gene match. CDR1 is SGHTA, CDR2 FQGNSA, per germline. CDR3 region: CASSLLAGGGNEQFF. The CDR3 DNA is TGTGCCAGCAGCTTACTAGCGGGGGGTGGAAATGAGCAGTTCTTC.

V gene TRBV18 combines with J gene TRBJ2-7, with TRBD1 matching 8 bases. With V trimmed by 5 bases and J by 4 bases, 4 bases remained unmatched. The CDR3 has 13 amino acids. Per the germline V gene, CDR1 is KGHSH and CDR2 is LQKENI. DNA for the CDR3: TGTGCCAGCTCAAATACAGGGGGGTACGAGCAGTACTTC. It is translated as CASSNTGGYEQYF.

The chain combines TRBV12-3 or TRBV12-4 with TRBJ2-7, with a possible D match to TRBD1 (6 bases). Trimming cost V 5 bases and J 3 bases, with 11 bases left between them. The CDR3 has 13 amino acids. CDR3 sequence (DNA): TGTGCCAGCAGTCCGGGACAATACTACGAGCAGTACTTC. As protein: CASSPGQYYEQYF.

The rearrangement links TRBV10-3 to TRBJ2-3, with 9 bases fitting TRBD1. The CDR3 totals 19 residues. Germline V gene data show CDR1 as ENHRY and CDR2 as SYGVKD. V dropped 1 base and J dropped 0; count of bases not matched to a gene: 11. The CDR3 is CAISEWRQGDPTSTDTQYF. The CDR3 region has the DNA TGTGCCATCAGTGAGTGGAGACAGGGGGACCCTACTAGCACAGATACGCAGTATTTT.

This sequence joins TRBV5-3 and TRBJ2-3; D is uncertain. TRBV5-3 is annotated as an ORF whose role is uncertain. The CDR3 runs 14 residues. Trimming removed 2 bases from V and 0 bases from J, with 7 bases in between. The CDR3 nucleotides are TGTGCCAGAAGCTTTAGGCGGAGCACAGATACGCAGTATTTT. Translated: CARSFRRSTDTQYF.

In its sample, this clone was seen once. The V gene is TRBV5-1, the J gene TRBJ2-7, with 13 bases lining up with TRBD2. Per the germline V gene, CDR1 is SGHRS and CDR2 is YFSETQ. CDR3 length: 18 residues. V lost 0 bases to trimming and J lost 1 base; unmatched junction nucleotides: 7. The chain's CDR3 is CASSLEGTSGIVSYEQYF. CDR3 DNA: TGCGCCAGCAGCTTGGAGGGGACTAGCGGGATAGTGTCCTACGAGCAGTACTTC.

V is TRBV7-2 and J is TRBJ1-1; TRBD1 aligns across 11 bases. V dropped 6 bases and J dropped 1; count of bases not matched to a gene: 7. The CDR3 runs 16 residues. Germline V gene data show CDR1 as SGHTA and CDR2 as FQGNSA. CDR3 sequence (DNA): TGTGCCAGCAGAGGACAGGGGGCGGCGCCGAACACTGAAGCTTTCTTT. It codes for CASRGQGAAPNTEAFF. The complete variable domain, with remaining parts taken from reference TRBV7-2 and TRBJ1-1, reads GAGVSQSPSNKVTEKGKDVELRCDPISGHTALYWYRQSLGQGLEFLIYFQGNSAPDKSGLPSDRFSAERTGGSVSTLTIQRTQQEDSAVYLCASRGQGAAPNTEAFFGQGTRLTVV.

V usage is TRBV11-2 and J usage is TRBJ2-1; 8 positions agree with TRBD1. V lost 5 bases to trimming and J lost 7 bases; unmatched junction nucleotides: 4. Germline-derived CDR1 and CDR2 are SGHAT and FQNNGV. The CDR3 extends over 13 amino acids. The CDR3, as DNA: TGTGCCAGCAGCCCAGGGGGCTTGAATGAGCAGTTCTTC. Translated, it gives CASSPGGLNEQFF.

CDR3 sequence (DNA): TGTGCCAGCAGTGAAGGGGCAGGGCGCGAGCAGTACTTC. Protein sequence: CASSEGAGREQYF. The chain couples TRBV6-1 to TRBJ2-7; D is possibly TRBD1 (5 bases). CDR3 size: 13 residues. The germline V gene has CDR1 MNHNS and CDR2 SASEGT. The V end was cut by 1 base, the J end by 6 bases, with 10 bases between.

V is TRBV30 and J is TRBJ1-2; 10 nucleotides line up with TRBD1. Germline-derived CDR1 and CDR2 are GTSNPN and SVGIG (reference sequence). Trimming cost V 2 bases and J 2 bases; bases outside gene matches: 5. This CDR3 comprises 15 residues. CDR3 sequence (DNA): TGTGCCTGGAGTCGTAGGGGACAGGGGAACTATGGCTACACCTTC. It encodes CAWSRRGQGNYGYTF.

V usage is TRBV5-5 and J usage is TRBJ1-5, with D perhaps TRBD1 (5 bases). Germline V gene sequence: CDR1 SGHKS, CDR2 YYEKEE (reference sequence). Trimming stripped 2 bases from V and 5 bases from J, with 11 bases between. The CDR3 has 14 residues. The CDR3 is CASSFSDIYQPQHF. CDR3 nucleotides: TGTGCCAGCAGCTTCTCGGACATATATCAGCCCCAGCATTTT. The full variable domain, with the rest looked up from reference TRBV5-5 and TRBJ1-5, is DAGVTQSPTHLIKTRGQQVTLRCSPISGHKSVSWYQQVLGQGPQFIFQYYEKEERGRGNFPDRFSARQFPNYSSELNVNALLLGDSALYLCASSFSDIYQPQHFGDGTRLSIL.

This clone was observed a handful of times. The V and J genes are TRBV19 and TRBJ2-1; D possibly corresponds to TRBD2 (6 bases). Trimming stripped 3 bases from V and 6 bases from J, with 15 bases between. Germline CDR1 is LNHDA and CDR2 is SQIVND (reference sequence). The CDR3 extends over 15 amino acids. The CDR3 here is CASSMRDGGTNEQFF. The CDR3 nucleotides are TGTGCCAGTAGTATGCGGGATGGGGGAACCAATGAGCAGTTCTTC.

The sample holds a few counts of this clone. CDR3 residues: CASSTQGGYNEQFF. CDR3 in DNA: TGTGCCAGTAGTACCCAGGGCGGATACAATGAGCAGTTCTTC. The chain couples TRBV19 to TRBJ2-1; D is possibly TRBD1 (5 bases). CDR1 is LNHDA and CDR2 is SQIVND in the germline V gene (reference sequence). Trimming took 4 bases from V and 4 from J, leaving 11 bases between them. This CDR3 has 14 residues.

This chain connects TRBV11-2 to TRBJ1-1; maybe TRBD1 (5 bases). V shed 2 bases and J shed 4 bases, with 14 bases lying between them. Germline V gives CDR1 SGHAT, CDR2 FQNNGV. The CDR3 has 15 residues. CDR3 residues: CASSLSQGWSTEAFF. CDR3 DNA sequence: TGTGCCAGCAGCTTATCTCAGGGTTGGAGCACTGAAGCTTTCTTT. The whole variable domain, filled in from reference TRBV11-2 and TRBJ1-1, reads EAGVAQSPRYKIIEKRQSVAFWCNPISGHATLYWYQQILGQGPKLLIQFQNNGVVDDSQLPKDRFSAERLKGVDSTLKIQPAKLEDSAVYLCASSLSQGWSTEAFFGQGTRLTVV.

This rearrangement joins TRBV7-9 to TRBJ2-1; 7 bases line up with TRBD1. The germline V gene encodes CDR1 SEHNR and CDR2 FQNEAQ (reference sequence). CDR3 length: 12 amino acids. The J segment lost 13 bases and the V segment lost 1 base, leaving 4 bases of the junction unmatched. The CDR3 nucleotides read TGTGCCAGCAGCTTAGGGACAGGATCCCAGTTCTTC. This sequence encodes CASSLGTGSQFF.

The CDR3 coding sequence is TGTGCCAGCAGACCACGGGACAGGTCGGCTAATACGCAGTATTTT. It encodes CASRPRDRSANTQYF. The V gene is TRBV7-9, the J gene TRBJ2-3; 8 bases line up with TRBD1. CDR3 size: 15 residues. CDR1 SEHNR and CDR2 FQNEAQ come from the germline V gene (reference sequence). V trimming: 6 bases; J trimming: 7 bases; junction bases outside the gene matches: 12.

The DNA for the CDR3 is TGTGCCAGCAGCTTAGTTTCGGACAGGCGTGAAAAACTGTTTTTT. Its protein is CASSLVSDRREKLFF. The chain has TRBV7-8 and TRBJ1-4; 7 nucleotides match TRBD1. V lost 1 base, J lost 7 bases, and 6 bases stayed unmatched. CDR3 length: 15 amino acids. Germline lookup yields CDR1 SGHVS and CDR2 FQNEAQ.